The rows below give T cell receptor beta chains drawn from one sample of a study of shared clonotypes between healthy human individuals. Libraries were prepared by immunoSEQ multiplex PCR; TCRdb keeps only in-frame clonotypes and omits some of them. The profile shows some 2,000,000 clones, more than 90% of them singletons. Sample: naive CD4+ T cells sorted from blood. All receptors come from a man younger than 35 in good health. Each CDR3 is given with its conserved first and last residue. A D gene is named only where the DNA matches it firmly. Where a row states a size, it is once, few, many or the class of an expanded clone; other rows omit it.

size: NA
D: TRBD1
V: TRBV4-3
J: TRBJ1-2
CDR3: CASSQGQGGYGYTF
DNA: TGCGCCAGCAGCCAAGGACAGGGCGGCTATGGCTACACCTTC

size: NA
D: TRBD2
V: TRBV7-9
J: TRBJ2-5
CDR3: CASSLERGGGGETQYF
DNA: TGTGCCAGCAGCTTAGAAAGAGGCGGGGGAGGAGAGACCCAGTACTTC

size: NA
D: NA
V: TRBV5-1
J: TRBJ2-1
CDR3: CASSLVQNSYNEQFF
DNA: TGCGCCAGCAGCTTGGTACAAAACTCCTACAATGAGCAGTTCTTC

size: NA
D: NA
V: TRBV27
J: TRBJ1-2
CDR3: CASSFKVNYGYTF
DNA: TGTGCCAGCAGTTTCAAGGTGAACTATGGCTACACCTTC

size: NA
D: NA
V: TRBV4-3
J: TRBJ1-2
CDR3: CASSQDRGYGYTF
DNA: TGCGCCAGCAGCCAAGATAGGGGCTATGGCTACACCTTC

size: NA
D: TRBD1
V: TRBV30
J: TRBJ2-5
CDR3: CAWSKGQGAGETQYF
DNA: TGTGCCTGGAGTAAGGGACAGGGGGCAGGGGAGACCCAGTACTTC

size: once
D: NA
V: TRBV2
J: TRBJ1-1
CDR3: CASSPGPPYTEAFF
DNA: TGTGCCAGCAGCCCGGGTCCACCTTACACTGAAGCTTTCTTT

size: NA
D: NA
V: TRBV19
J: TRBJ1-5
CDR3: CASSMAVGTQHF
DNA: TGTGCCAGTAGTATGGCCGTTGGGACCCAGCATTTT

size: once
D: NA
V: TRBV5-1
J: TRBJ2-5
CDR3: CASSLEGGLSQETQYF
DNA: TGCGCCAGCAGCTTGGAGGGGGGACTTAGCCAAGAGACCCAGTACTTC

size: NA
D: TRBD2
V: TRBV4-2
J: TRBJ2-1
CDR3: CASSQGVLGLASYNEQFF
DNA: TGTGCCAGCAGCCAAGGGGTCCTAGGACTAGCCTCCTACAATGAGCAGTTCTTC

size: NA
D: NA
V: TRBV10-3
J: TRBJ1-1
CDR3: CAMATQLNTEAFF
DNA: TGTGCCATGGCGACACAACTGAACACTGAAGCTTTCTTT

size: NA
D: NA
V: TRBV7-6
J: TRBJ1-3
CDR3: CASSRRPISGNTIYF
DNA: TGTGCCAGCAGCAGGAGACCGATCTCTGGAAACACCATATATTTT

size: NA
D: NA
V: TRBV5-1
J: TRBJ1-2
CDR3: CASSLTEGGYGYTF
DNA: TGCGCCAGCAGCTTGACAGAAGGTGGCTATGGCTACACCTTC

size: NA
D: TRBD2
V: TRBV5-1
J: TRBJ2-2
CDR3: CASSAGLAVNTGELFF
DNA: TGCGCCAGCAGCGCCGGACTAGCGGTGAACACCGGGGAGCTGTTTTTT

size: NA
D: TRBD2
V: TRBV4-1
J: TRBJ2-3
CDR3: CASSQVSGGAADTQYF
DNA: TGCGCCAGCAGCCAAGTGAGCGGGGGGGCCGCAGATACGCAGTATTTT

size: once
D: NA
V: TRBV4-1
J: TRBJ2-7
CDR3: CASSQEKMGAGHYEQYF
DNA: TGCGCCAGCAGCCAAGAAAAAATGGGGGCAGGCCACTACGAGCAGTACTTC

size: NA
D: NA
V: TRBV28
J: TRBJ1-2
CDR3: CASSGPSGGYTF
DNA: TGTGCCAGCAGCGGACCGTCGGGAGGCTACACCTTC

size: NA
D: NA
V: TRBV19
J: TRBJ2-1
CDR3: CASRSGASYNEQFF
DNA: TGTGCCAGTAGGTCAGGGGCTTCCTACAATGAGCAGTTCTTC

size: NA
D: TRBD2
V: TRBV7-2
J: TRBJ2-7
CDR3: CASSLGAGLDFNEQYF
DNA: TGTGCCAGCAGCTTGGGGGCGGGACTAGACTTCAACGAGCAGTACTTC

size: NA
D: TRBD1
V: TRBV6-6
J: TRBJ1-5
CDR3: CASSYGTGSQPQHF
DNA: TGTGCCAGCAGTTATGGGACAGGGAGCCAGCCCCAGCATTTT

size: NA
D: NA
V: TRBV25-1
J: TRBJ2-2
CDR3: CASRLEGTGELFF
DNA: TGTGCCAGCAGGCTCGAGGGCACCGGGGAGCTGTTTTTT

size: NA
D: TRBD2
V: TRBV11-2
J: TRBJ2-5
CDR3: CASSLDYTLAGKEGETQYF
DNA: TGTGCCAGCAGCTTAGATTACACACTAGCGGGTAAAGAGGGAGAGACCCAGTACTTC

size: NA
D: NA
V: TRBV18
J: TRBJ2-5
CDR3: CASSPLRAETQYF
DNA: TGTGCCAGCTCACCTCTCAGGGCCGAGACCCAGTACTTC

size: NA
D: NA
V: TRBV11-2
J: TRBJ1-6
CDR3: CASSLEKGSSYNSPLHF
DNA: TGTGCCAGCAGCTTAGAAAAGGGGAGCTCCTATAATTCACCCCTCCACTTT

size: NA
D: TRBD1
V: TRBV27
J: TRBJ2-5
CDR3: CASRTGTGEQETQYF
DNA: TGTGCCAGCAGAACTGGGACAGGGGAACAAGAGACCCAGTACTTC

size: NA
D: NA
V: TRBV7-2
J: TRBJ2-7
CDR3: CASSLAGEQYF
DNA: TGTGCCAGCAGCTTAGCGGGCGAGCAGTACTTC

size: NA
D: NA
V: TRBV18
J: TRBJ1-4
CDR3: CASSPAFEKLFF
DNA: TGTGCCAGCTCACCAGCCTTTGAAAAACTGTTTTTT

size: NA
D: NA
V: TRBV4-3
J: TRBJ2-3
CDR3: CASSLGPTDTQYF
DNA: TGCGCCAGCAGCCTAGGACCGACAGATACGCAGTATTTT

size: NA
D: TRBD1
V: TRBV29-1
J: TRBJ2-5
CDR3: CSAPGQGTETQYF
DNA: TGCAGCGCCCCGGGACAGGGGACAGAGACCCAGTACTTC

size: once
D: NA
V: TRBV6-1
J: TRBJ2-2
CDR3: CASSLGGVNTGELFF
DNA: TGTGCCAGCAGCCTCGGAGGGGTGAACACCGGGGAGCTGTTTTTT

size: NA
D: NA
V: TRBV6-5
J: TRBJ2-3
CDR3: CASSSRTGTDTQYF
DNA: TGTGCCAGCAGTTCCCGCACCGGCACAGATACGCAGTATTTT

size: NA
D: NA
V: TRBV6-6
J: TRBJ1-4
CDR3: CASSYRQATNEKLFF
DNA: TGTGCCAGCAGTTACCGACAGGCAACTAATGAAAAACTGTTTTTT

size: NA
D: TRBD2
V: TRBV10-3
J: TRBJ2-2
CDR3: CAITRGVTGELFF
DNA: TGTGCCATCACTCGGGGGGTCACCGGGGAGCTGTTTTTT

size: NA
D: TRBD1
V: TRBV5-5
J: TRBJ1-2
CDR3: CASSLTGGEGYTF
DNA: TGTGCCAGCAGCTTGACAGGGGGCGAGGGCTACACCTTC

size: NA
D: NA
V: TRBV29-1
J: TRBJ1-1
CDR3: CSVEEGVNTEAFF
DNA: TGCAGCGTTGAAGAGGGTGTGAACACTGAAGCTTTCTTT

size: NA
D: NA
V: TRBV5-1
J: TRBJ2-3
CDR3: CASSFNQGNTSTDTQYF
DNA: TGCGCCAGCAGCTTTAATCAGGGAAATACTAGCACAGATACGCAGTATTTT

size: NA
D: TRBD1
V: TRBV30
J: TRBJ2-5
CDR3: CAWNPGQSHQETQYF
DNA: TGTGCCTGGAACCCGGGACAGAGTCACCAAGAGACCCAGTACTTC

size: NA
D: NA
V: TRBV10-3
J: TRBJ2-5
CDR3: CAISEGVTQYF
DNA: TGTGCCATCAGTGAGGGAGTGACCCAGTACTTC

size: NA
D: TRBD2
V: TRBV5-1
J: TRBJ2-7
CDR3: CASSPGGTRTYEQYF
DNA: TGCGCCAGCAGCCCCGGGGGGACCCGAACCTACGAGCAGTACTTC

size: NA
D: NA
V: TRBV27
J: TRBJ1-6
CDR3: CASSLNGGGSSYNSPLHF
DNA: TGTGCCAGCAGTCTTAACGGGGGGGGGAGCTCCTATAATTCACCCCTCCACTTT

size: NA
D: TRBD1
V: TRBV30
J: TRBJ1-4
CDR3: CAWSPGQGAVNEKLFF
DNA: TGTGCCTGGAGCCCCGGACAGGGGGCTGTTAATGAAAAACTGTTTTTT

size: NA
D: NA
V: TRBV5-1
J: TRBJ1-2
CDR3: CASSPPDGGYTF
DNA: TGCGCCAGCAGCCCACCTGATGGTGGCTACACCTTC

size: NA
D: NA
V: TRBV4-3
J: TRBJ1-1
CDR3: CASSPGTGRAFF
DNA: TGCGCCAGCAGCCCTGGAACGGGTCGAGCTTTCTTT

size: NA
D: TRBD1
V: TRBV29-1
J: TRBJ1-2
CDR3: CSVEFGTGIYGYTF
DNA: TGCAGCGTTGAATTTGGGACAGGGATTTATGGCTACACCTTC

size: NA
D: NA
V: TRBV6-6
J: TRBJ1-2
CDR3: CASSPDIYGYTF
DNA: TGTGCCAGCAGTCCCGACATCTATGGCTACACCTTC

size: NA
D: NA
V: TRBV11-2
J: TRBJ2-7
CDR3: CASSLHEGPYEQYF
DNA: TGTGCCAGCAGCTTACATGAGGGGCCCTACGAGCAGTACTTC

size: NA
D: NA
V: TRBV7-9
J: TRBJ2-2
CDR3: CASSSKQGNTGELFF
DNA: TGTGCCAGCAGCTCGAAACAGGGGAACACCGGGGAGCTGTTTTTT

size: once
D: TRBD1
V: TRBV18
J: TRBJ1-5
CDR3: CASSPGTGPNQPQHF
DNA: TGTGCCAGCTCACCCGGGACAGGTCCTAATCAGCCCCAGCATTTT

size: NA
D: NA
V: TRBV11-2
J: TRBJ2-7
CDR3: CASSLEFRSSYEQYF
DNA: TGTGCCAGCAGCTTAGAGTTCCGGAGCTCCTACGAGCAGTACTTC

size: NA
D: NA
V: TRBV7-3
J: TRBJ2-1
CDR3: CASSSTSYNEQFF
DNA: TGTGCCAGCAGCTCAACCTCCTACAATGAGCAGTTCTTC

size: NA
D: NA
V: TRBV18
J: TRBJ1-4
CDR3: CASSLSPNNEKLFF
DNA: TGTGCCAGCTCCCTCAGCCCAAATAATGAAAAACTGTTTTTT

size: NA
D: NA
V: TRBV5-4
J: TRBJ1-3
CDR3: CASRLDRGNTIYF
DNA: TGTGCCAGCAGACTTGACAGAGGAAACACCATATATTTT

size: NA
D: NA
V: TRBV6-6
J: TRBJ2-7
CDR3: CASSYFGGLSYEQYF
DNA: TGTGCCAGCAGTTACTTCGGGGGCCTCTCCTACGAGCAGTACTTC

size: NA
D: NA
V: TRBV6-5
J: TRBJ1-1
CDR3: CASKKGVQAFF
DNA: TGTGCCAGCAAAAAGGGAGTACAAGCTTTCTTT

size: NA
D: TRBD1
V: TRBV5-1
J: TRBJ2-3
CDR3: CASSRGQPSTDTQYF
DNA: TGCGCCAGCAGCAGGGGACAGCCTAGCACAGATACGCAGTATTTT

size: NA
D: TRBD1
V: TRBV30
J: TRBJ2-6
CDR3: CAWSGLSGQGDSGANVLTF
DNA: TGTGCCTGGAGTGGGCTTTCGGGACAGGGAGACTCTGGGGCCAACGTCCTGACTTTC

size: NA
D: TRBD2
V: TRBV9
J: TRBJ2-5
CDR3: CASSVGRSGGRQETQYF
DNA: TGTGCCAGCAGCGTAGGGCGAAGCGGGGGTCGGCAAGAGACCCAGTACTTC

size: NA
D: NA
V: TRBV29-1
J: TRBJ2-7
CDR3: CSVGSGFSYEQYF
DNA: TGCAGCGTTGGATCAGGGTTCTCCTACGAGCAGTACTTC

size: once
D: NA
V: TRBV10-3
J: TRBJ2-3
CDR3: CAISGATDTQYF
DNA: TGTGCCATATCGGGGGCCACAGATACGCAGTATTTT

size: NA
D: NA
V: TRBV6-5
J: TRBJ2-7
CDR3: CASSYSAGVSYEQYF
DNA: TGTGCCAGCAGTTACTCCGCAGGGGTTTCCTACGAGCAGTACTTC